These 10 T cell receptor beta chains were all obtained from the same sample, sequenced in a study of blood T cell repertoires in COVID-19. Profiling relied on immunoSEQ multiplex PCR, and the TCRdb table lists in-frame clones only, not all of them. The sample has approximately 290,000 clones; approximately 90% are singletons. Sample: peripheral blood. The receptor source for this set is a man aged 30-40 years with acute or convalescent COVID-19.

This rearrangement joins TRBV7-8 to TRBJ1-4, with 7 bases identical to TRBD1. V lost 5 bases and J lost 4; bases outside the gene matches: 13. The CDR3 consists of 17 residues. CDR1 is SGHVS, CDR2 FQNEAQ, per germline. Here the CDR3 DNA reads TGTGCCAGCAGCACCAGGGGGACGGTAACCTATAATGAAAAACTGTTTTTT. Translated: CASSTRGTVTYNEKLFF.

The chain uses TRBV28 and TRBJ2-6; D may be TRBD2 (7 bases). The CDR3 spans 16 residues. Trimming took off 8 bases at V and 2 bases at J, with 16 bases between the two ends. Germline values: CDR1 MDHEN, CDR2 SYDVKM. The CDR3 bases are TGTGCCAGCGGTGTTGGGGGGGGCACTGGGGCCAACGTCCTGACTTTC. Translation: CASGVGGGTGANVLTF.

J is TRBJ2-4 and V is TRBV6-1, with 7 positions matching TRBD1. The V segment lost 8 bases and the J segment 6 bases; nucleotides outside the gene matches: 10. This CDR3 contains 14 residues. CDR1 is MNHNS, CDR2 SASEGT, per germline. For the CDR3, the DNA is TGTGCCAGCTTTGGGCAGGGGGAACTAAACATTCAGTACTTC. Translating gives CASFGQGELNIQYF.

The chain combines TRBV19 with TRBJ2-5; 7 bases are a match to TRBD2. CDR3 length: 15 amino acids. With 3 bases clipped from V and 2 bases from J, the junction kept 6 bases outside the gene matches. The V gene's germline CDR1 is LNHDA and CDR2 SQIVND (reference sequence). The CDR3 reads CASSIFSGNQETQYF. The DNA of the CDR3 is TGTGCCAGTAGTATTTTCAGCGGGAATCAAGAGACCCAGTACTTC.

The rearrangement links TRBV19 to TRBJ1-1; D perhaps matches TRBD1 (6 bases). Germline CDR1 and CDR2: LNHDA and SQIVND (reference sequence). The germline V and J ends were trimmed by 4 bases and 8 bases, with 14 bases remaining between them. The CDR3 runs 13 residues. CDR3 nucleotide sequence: TGTGCCAGTAGTACCGACAGGTTCGGGGAAGCTTTCTTT. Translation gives CASSTDRFGEAFF.

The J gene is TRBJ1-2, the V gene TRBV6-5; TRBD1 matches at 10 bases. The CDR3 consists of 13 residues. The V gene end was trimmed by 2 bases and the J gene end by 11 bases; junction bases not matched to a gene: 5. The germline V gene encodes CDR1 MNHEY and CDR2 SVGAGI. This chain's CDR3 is CASSYDGQGVYTF. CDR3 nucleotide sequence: TGTGCCAGCAGTTACGACGGACAGGGGGTTTACACCTTC.

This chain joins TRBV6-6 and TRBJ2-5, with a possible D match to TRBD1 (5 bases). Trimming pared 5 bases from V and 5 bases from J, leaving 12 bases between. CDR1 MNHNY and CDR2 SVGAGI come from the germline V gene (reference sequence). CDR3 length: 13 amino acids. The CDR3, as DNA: TGTGCCAGCAGTAGGGGTGGTTGGGAGACCCAGTACTTC. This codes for CASSRGGWETQYF.

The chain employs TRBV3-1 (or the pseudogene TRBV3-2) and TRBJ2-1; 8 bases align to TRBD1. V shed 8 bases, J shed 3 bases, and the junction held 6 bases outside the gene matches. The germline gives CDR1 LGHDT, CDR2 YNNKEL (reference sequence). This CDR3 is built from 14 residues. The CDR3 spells CASHRQGYYNEQFF. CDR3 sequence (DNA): TGTGCCAGCCATAGACAGGGGTACTACAATGAGCAGTTCTTC.

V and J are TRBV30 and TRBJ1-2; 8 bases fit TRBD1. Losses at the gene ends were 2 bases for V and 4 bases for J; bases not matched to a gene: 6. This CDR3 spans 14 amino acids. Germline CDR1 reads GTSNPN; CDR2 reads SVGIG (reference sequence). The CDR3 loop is CAWSRTGQFYGYTF. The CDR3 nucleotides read TGTGCCTGGAGTAGGACAGGGCAATTCTATGGCTACACCTTC.

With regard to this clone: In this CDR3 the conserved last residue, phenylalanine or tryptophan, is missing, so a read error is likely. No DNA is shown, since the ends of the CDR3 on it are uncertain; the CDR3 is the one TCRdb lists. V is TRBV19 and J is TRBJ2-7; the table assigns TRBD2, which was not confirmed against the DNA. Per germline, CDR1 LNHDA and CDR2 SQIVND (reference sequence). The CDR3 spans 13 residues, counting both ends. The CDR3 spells CASSLEGLAGLSL.